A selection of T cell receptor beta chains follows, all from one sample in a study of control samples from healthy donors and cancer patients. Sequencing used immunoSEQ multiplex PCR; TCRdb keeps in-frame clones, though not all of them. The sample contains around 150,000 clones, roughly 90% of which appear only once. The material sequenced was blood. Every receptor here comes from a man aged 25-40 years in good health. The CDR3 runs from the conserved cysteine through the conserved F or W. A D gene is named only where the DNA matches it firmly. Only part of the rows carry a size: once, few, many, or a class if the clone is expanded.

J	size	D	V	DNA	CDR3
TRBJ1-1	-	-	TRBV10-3	TGTGCCATCAGTGAATCAGGGGACGACACTGAAGCTTTCTTT	CAISESGDDTEAFF
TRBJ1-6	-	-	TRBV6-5	TGTGCCAGCAGTTACGAGCACCCCTATAATTCACCCCTCCACTTT	CASSYEHPYNSPLHF
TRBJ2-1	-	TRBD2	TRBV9	TGTGCCAGCAGCTCGACTAGCGGTCGACTGGGTGAGCAGTTCTTC	CASSSTSGRLGEQFF
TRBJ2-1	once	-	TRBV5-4	TGTGCCAGCAGCTTTATAGCAGGGGGGGACAATGAGCAGTTCTTC	CASSFIAGGDNEQFF
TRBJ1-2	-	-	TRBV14	TGTGCCAGCAGCCAAGCGGCGGGATTGGCTTATGGCTACACCTTC	CASSQAAGLAYGYTF
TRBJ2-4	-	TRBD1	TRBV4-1	TGCGCCAGCAGCCAGGTTACCGGGACAGGGGATATAATTCAGTACTTC	CASSQVTGTGDIIQYF
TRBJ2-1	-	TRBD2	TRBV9	TGTGCCAGCAGCGTAAGACTAGCGGGTTATGAGCAGTTCTTC	CASSVRLAGYEQFF
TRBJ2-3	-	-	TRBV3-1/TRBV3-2	TGTGCCAGCAGCCCCCCAAAGGCCGATCAGGTGGTTTATACAGATACGCAGTATTTT	CASSPPKADQVVYTDTQYF
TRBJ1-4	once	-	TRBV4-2	TGTGCCAGCAGCCAATTGATCCTGGAGGACGGGAAGAAACTGTTTTTT	CASSQLILEDGKKLFF
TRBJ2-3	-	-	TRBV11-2	TGTGCCAGCAGCTCCAAGATATATACTGGGACAGATACGCAGTATTTT	CASSSKIYTGTDTQYF
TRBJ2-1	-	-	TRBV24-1	TGTGCCACCAGTGATCGCGCTGAGAGCTCCTACAATGAGCAGTTCTTC	CATSDRAESSYNEQFF
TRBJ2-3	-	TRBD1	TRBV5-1	TGCGCCAGCAGCAGGGGACAGGGAGGCACAGATACGCAGTATTTT	CASSRGQGGTDTQYF
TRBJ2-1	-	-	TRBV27	TGTGCCAGCAGTTTAAACAGGGAGGGTGAGCAGTTCTTC	CASSLNREGEQFF
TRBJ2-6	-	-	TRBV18	TGTGCCAGCTCACCAGAAATTCCGGGGCTCGGCCCCACTGGGGCCAACGTCCTGACTTTC	CASSPEIPGLGPTGANVLTF
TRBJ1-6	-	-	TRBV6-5	TGTGCCAGCCAGAGGACAAGGGGGAGTTCACCCCTCCACTTT	CASQRTRGSSPLHF
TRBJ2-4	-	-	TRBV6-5	TGTGCCAGTAGTAAAAAAAACATTCAGTACTTC	CASSKKNIQYF
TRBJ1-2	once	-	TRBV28	TGTGCCAGCAGTTTAAACCCTCGGGTTGGGGGCTACACCTTC	CASSLNPRVGGYTF
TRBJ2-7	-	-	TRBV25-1	TGTGCCAGTCGAGTGCCCCCAGACCTCTACGAGCAGTACTTC	CASRVPPDLYEQYF
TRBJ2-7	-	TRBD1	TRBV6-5	TGTGCCAGCAGTTACCGAGGGACAGGAGGACTCGAGCAGTACTTC	CASSYRGTGGLEQYF
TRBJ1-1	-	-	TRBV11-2	TGTGCCAGCAGCTTAGATCATGTCGGCGGCACTGAAGCTTTCTTT	CASSLDHVGGTEAFF
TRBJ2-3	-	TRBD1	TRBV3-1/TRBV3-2	TGTGCCAGCAGGGATGACAGGGGTTGGGCAGATACGCAGTATTTT	CASRDDRGWADTQYF